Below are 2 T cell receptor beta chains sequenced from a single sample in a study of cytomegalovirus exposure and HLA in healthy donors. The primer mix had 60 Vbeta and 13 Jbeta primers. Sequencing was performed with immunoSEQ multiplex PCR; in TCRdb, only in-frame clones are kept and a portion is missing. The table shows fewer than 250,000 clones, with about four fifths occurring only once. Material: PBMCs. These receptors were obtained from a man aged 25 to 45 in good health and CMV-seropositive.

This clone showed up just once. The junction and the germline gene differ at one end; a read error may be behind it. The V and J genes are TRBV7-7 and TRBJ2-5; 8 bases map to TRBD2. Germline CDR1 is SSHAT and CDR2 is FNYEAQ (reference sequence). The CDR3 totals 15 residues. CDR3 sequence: CASSLGVAGQETQYF. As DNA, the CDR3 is TGTGCTAGCAGCTTAGGGGTAGCGGGGCAAGAGACCCAGTACTTC.

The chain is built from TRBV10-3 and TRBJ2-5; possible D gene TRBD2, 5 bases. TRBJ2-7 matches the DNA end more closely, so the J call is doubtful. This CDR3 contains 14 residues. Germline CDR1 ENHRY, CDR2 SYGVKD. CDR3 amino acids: CATQDGLGFYEQYF. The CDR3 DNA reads TGTGCCACCCAGGACGGACTTGGATTCTACGAGCAGTACTTC.